This T cell receptor beta chain stems from a study of shared clonotypes between healthy human individuals. Regarding the study as a whole: Non-shared clonotypes had lower generation probabilities than those shared by all four donors. Clonotype sharing among donors was expected to depend on sequencing depth.

Trimming took off 2 bases at V and 6 bases at J, with 11 bases between the two ends. The V gene's germline CDR1 is GTSNPN and CDR2 SVGIG (reference sequence). This CDR3 is 12 amino acids long. Into CD45RA+ naive and CD45RA-negative memory subsets, the CD4+ cells were split. The authors split each subset's genomic DNA evenly across several immunoSEQ plates. Measured with immunoSEQ multiplex PCR; TCRdb has only the in-frame clones, and not every one. The sample comprises about 1.1 million clones, 75% to 80% of which are singletons, and roughly 0.62% rests with the top ten. Comment on this clone: The antigen remains unidentified.

The source is a man aged 18 to 29 in good health. Some clones in this sample may be carry-over from other donors' samples. The sequencing sample was made of memory CD4+ T cells from PBMCs. Subset noted: CD45RA-negative fraction. The chain carries TRBV30 and TRBJ2-7; perhaps D is TRBD1 or TRBD2 (6 bases each). In DNA, the CDR3 is TGTGCCTGGAGTCGGGGGCACGGCGAGCAGTACTTC. Its protein is CAWSRGHGEQYF.